The 20 T cell receptor beta chains in this list originate from one sample, sequenced in a study of blood T cells in healthy people across ages. Together with a sample-barcoded 5' primer, a J-beta primer mix was included in a second PCR lasting about 7 to 11 cycles. TCRdb fed the 5' RACE reads into MiXCR, producing one record per CDR3 protein. Of over 700,000 distinct CDR3 sequences in the sample, around half are singletons; the top ten hold about 42%. The sequencing input was blood. These receptors came from a man of 80 years or more in good health.

This clonotype has at least ten counts. The V and J genes are TRBV5-1 and TRBJ2-6; D unresolved. Germline V gene sequence: CDR1 SGHRS, CDR2 YFSETQ. The CDR3 loop spans 14 amino acids. Trimming took off 1 base at V and 0 bases at J, with 2 bases between the two ends. In nucleotides, the CDR3 is TGCGCCAGCAGCTTGAGCTCTGGGGCCAACGTCCTGACTTTC. It translates to CASSLSSGANVLTF.

The V and J genes are TRBV5-1 and TRBJ2-5; unclear D gene. Deletions cut 1 base from V and 4 bases from J, with 14 bases between. CDR3 length: 15 residues. The germline CDR1 and CDR2 sequences are SGHRS and YFSETQ. CDR3 sequence: CASSLSTQDGETQYF. The CDR3 DNA is TGCGCCAGCAGCTTGTCGACTCAGGATGGAGAGACCCAGTACTTC.

This chain joins TRBV11-1 and TRBJ2-7; tentatively, D is TRBD1 or TRBD2 (6 bases each). Per the germline V gene, CDR1 is SGHAT and CDR2 is FQDESV (reference sequence). The CDR3 runs to 15 residues. V gave up 2 bases and J gave up 2 bases, with 13 bases separating them. The CDR3 DNA reads as TGTGCCAGCAGCTTATCGTCCGGGGGCGCCTACGAGCAGTACTTC. Its translation: CASSLSSGGAYEQYF.

This clonotype was counted ten times or more. The J gene is TRBJ2-4, the V gene TRBV11-1; D is ambiguous. The germline V gene has CDR1 SGHAT and CDR2 FQDESV (reference sequence). The CDR3 covers 17 residues. V lost 1 base and J lost 0, with 13 bases in between. CDR3 in amino acids: CASSLVSGSIAKNIQYF. CDR3 nucleotides: TGTGCCAGCAGCTTAGTATCAGGATCCATAGCCAAAAACATTCAGTACTTC.

The rearrangement uses TRBV7-3 and TRBJ2-3; 9 bases fit TRBD2. CDR3 size: 15 residues. Germline CDR1 SGHTA, CDR2 FQGTGA. The junction had 6 bases not matched to a gene; V was cut back by 5 bases and J by 3 bases. The chain's CDR3 is CASSVSGSRTDTQYF. CDR3 nucleotide sequence: TGTGCCAGCAGCGTTAGCGGGAGTAGGACAGATACGCAGTATTTT.

This chain joins TRBV5-1 and TRBJ2-7, with 10 bases aligning to TRBD1. The CDR3 is 15 amino acids. From germline, CDR1 is SGHRS and CDR2 YFSETQ. The V segment lost 4 bases and the J segment 3 bases; nucleotides outside the gene matches: 7. CDR3 in amino acids: CASSPGGTGVYEQYF. The CDR3 nucleotides are TGCGCCAGCAGCCCGGGCGGGACAGGGGTCTACGAGCAGTACTTC.

In its sample, this clonotype was seen a few times. The V gene is TRBV29-1, the J gene TRBJ1-5; 8 bases are a match to TRBD1. J lost 5 bases, V lost 4 bases, and 4 bases had no gene match. Germline lookup yields CDR1 SQVTM and CDR2 ANQGSEA. This CDR3 has 13 amino acids. The CDR3 coding sequence is TGCAGCGTTGCGACAGGGGTCGATCAGCCCCAGCATTTT. As protein: CSVATGVDQPQHF.

V usage is TRBV7-9 and J usage is TRBJ1-2; weak D call: TRBD1 (5 bases). Between the trimmed V and J ends, which lost 5 bases and 0 bases, there was a span of 13 bases. This CDR3 contains 15 residues. CDR1 and CDR2 (germline): SEHNR, FQNEAQ (reference sequence). The DNA for the CDR3 is TGTGCCAGCAGCACAGATCGGACAACTAACTATGGCTACACCTTC. Its protein is CASSTDRTTNYGYTF.

V is TRBV6-2 or TRBV6-3 and J is TRBJ2-4; no firm D call. This CDR3 spans 11 amino acids. Per the germline V gene, CDR1 is MNHEY and CDR2 is SVGEGT. V was pared by 6 bases and J by 15 bases, with 15 bases between. In DNA, the CDR3 is TGTGCCAGCAGAGAGGCCGCCCTGCCGTACTTC. Its protein product is CASREAALPYF.

This clonotype came up a few times. V is TRBV9 and J is TRBJ2-3; D may be TRBD2 (5 bases). V was pared by 0 bases and J by 2 bases, with 10 bases between. There are 15 residues in the CDR3. Germline CDR1 reads SGDLS; CDR2 reads YYNGEE. CDR3 sequence: CASSVGSSSTDTQYF. CDR3 nucleotide sequence: TGTGCCAGCAGCGTAGGGTCTAGCTCCACAGATACGCAGTATTTT.

The chain uses TRBV27 and TRBJ2-7, with TRBD2 matching over 7 bases. The CDR3 covers 15 residues. Germline V lookup: CDR1 MNHEY, CDR2 SMNVEV (reference sequence). Losses at the gene ends were 6 bases for V and 6 bases for J; bases not matched to a gene: 14. The CDR3 region is CASSQVAGEQPEQYF. The CDR3 region has the DNA TGTGCCAGCAGCCAAGTCGCGGGGGAACAGCCCGAGCAGTACTTC.

V gene TRBV10-3 combines with J gene TRBJ2-7; TRBD2 agrees at 11 bases. This CDR3 has 13 residues. Germline-derived CDR1 and CDR2 are ENHRY and SYGVKD. Losses at the gene ends were 10 bases for V and 2 bases for J; bases not matched to a gene: 4. The CDR3 nucleotides are TGTGCCACCCGACTAGCGGGAACCTACGAGCAGTACTTC. Its translation is CATRLAGTYEQYF.

In nucleotides, the CDR3 is TGCAGTGCCCAACCCCGGACTAGCGGGAGGAAGGAGACCCAGTACTTC. Protein product: CSAQPRTSGRKETQYF. The V and J genes are TRBV20-1 and TRBJ2-5, with 14 positions matching TRBD2. Trimming cost V 6 bases and J 5 bases; bases outside gene matches: 11. The CDR3 covers 16 residues. Germline-derived CDR1 and CDR2 are DFQATT and SNEGSKA (reference sequence).

In its sample, this clonotype was seen a few times. The chain is built from TRBV4-1 and TRBJ2-3; D could derive from TRBD1 or TRBD2 (7 bases each). This CDR3 spans 13 amino acids. V shed 8 bases and J shed 14 bases, with 23 bases lying between them. Germline assignment: CDR1 MGHRA and CDR2 YSYEKL. The CDR3 sequence is CASAEGGDRDAYF. Here the CDR3 DNA reads TGCGCCAGCGCGGAGGGGGGGGACAGAGACGCGTATTTT.

The genes are TRBV4-1 and TRBJ1-1; D call uncertain. Germline V gene data show CDR1 as MGHRA and CDR2 as YSYEKL. With 1 base removed from V and 4 bases from J, the gap between germline ends came to 10 bases. The CDR3 has 14 residues. CDR3 DNA sequence: TGCGCCAGCAGCCAAGCGGGGTGGGGCACTGAAGCTTTCTTT. As protein: CASSQAGWGTEAFF.

The J gene is TRBJ1-1, the V gene TRBV3-1; D is ambiguous. The CDR3 has 15 residues. Germline assignment: CDR1 LGHDT and CDR2 YNNKEL (reference sequence). V lost 3 bases and J lost 1, with 12 bases in between. This CDR3 reads CASSQAGSGNTEAFF. The DNA of the CDR3 is TGTGCCAGCAGCCAGGCAGGTAGCGGGAACACTGAAGCTTTCTTT.

The chain employs TRBV28 and TRBJ1-5; D gene ambiguous. This CDR3 comprises 17 residues. Trimming stripped 2 bases from V and 0 bases from J, with 14 bases between. CDR1 is MDHEN and CDR2 is SYDVKM in the germline V gene. CDR3 loop: CASSLTPRTSSNQPQHF. CDR3 DNA sequence: TGTGCCAGCAGTTTAACCCCCCGGACGTCTAGCAATCAGCCCCAGCATTTT.

The chain uses TRBV6-6 and TRBJ1-1; no firm D call. This CDR3 region has 11 residues. Trimming removed 4 bases from V and 8 bases from J, with 8 bases in between. Germline CDR1 MNHNY, CDR2 SVGAGI (reference sequence). The CDR3 here is CASSSYGEAFF. The CDR3 DNA follows: TGTGCCAGCAGTTCTTACGGGGAAGCTTTCTTT.

The chain joins TRBV20-1 to TRBJ2-1, with TRBD1 identical over 9 bases. V shed 2 bases and J 4 bases; nucleotides not matched to a gene: 6. The germline V gene has CDR1 DFQATT and CDR2 SNEGSKA (reference sequence). The CDR3 runs 15 residues. The chain's CDR3 is CSARRDRGGYNEQFF. In DNA form, the CDR3 reads TGCAGTGCTAGACGCGACAGGGGGGGGTACAATGAGCAGTTCTTC.

The V call is TRBV2, the J call TRBJ2-3, with D possibly TRBD2 on 5 matching bases. Germline V CDR1 and CDR2: SNHLY, FYNNEI. V shed 8 bases and J shed 14 bases, with 26 bases lying between them. CDR3 length: 14 amino acids. The CDR3: CASPVGLGGRYAYF. CDR3 bases: TGTGCCAGCCCCGTAGGCCTCGGAGGAAGATACGCGTATTTT.